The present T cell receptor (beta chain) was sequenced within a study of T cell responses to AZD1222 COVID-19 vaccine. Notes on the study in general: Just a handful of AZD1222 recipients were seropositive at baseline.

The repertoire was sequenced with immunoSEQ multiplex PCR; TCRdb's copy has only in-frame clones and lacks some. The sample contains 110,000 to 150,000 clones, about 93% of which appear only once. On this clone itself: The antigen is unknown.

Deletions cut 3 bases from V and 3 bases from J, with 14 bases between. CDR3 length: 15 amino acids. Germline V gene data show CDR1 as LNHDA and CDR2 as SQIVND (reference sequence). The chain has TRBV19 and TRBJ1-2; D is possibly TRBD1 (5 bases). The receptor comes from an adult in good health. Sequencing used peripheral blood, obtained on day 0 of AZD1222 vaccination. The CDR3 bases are TGTGCCAGTAGTATCGACAGAAGGGTGGACTATGGCTACACCTTC. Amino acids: CASSIDRRVDYGYTF.